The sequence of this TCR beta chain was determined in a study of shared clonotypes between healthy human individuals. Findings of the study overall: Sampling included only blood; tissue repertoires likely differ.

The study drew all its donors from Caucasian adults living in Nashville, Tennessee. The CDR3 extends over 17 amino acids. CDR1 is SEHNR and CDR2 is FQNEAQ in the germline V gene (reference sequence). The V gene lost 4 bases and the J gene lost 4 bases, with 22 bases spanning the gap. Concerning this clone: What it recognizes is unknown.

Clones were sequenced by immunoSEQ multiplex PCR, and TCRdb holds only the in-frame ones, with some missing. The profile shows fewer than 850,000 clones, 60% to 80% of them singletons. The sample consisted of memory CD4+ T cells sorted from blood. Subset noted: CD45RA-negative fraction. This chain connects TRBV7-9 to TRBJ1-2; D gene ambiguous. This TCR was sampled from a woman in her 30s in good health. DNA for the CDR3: TGTGCCAGCAGCTCAGTTCTTCTGACTGATAAGGGCTATGGCTACACCTTC. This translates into CASSSVLLTDKGYGYTF.